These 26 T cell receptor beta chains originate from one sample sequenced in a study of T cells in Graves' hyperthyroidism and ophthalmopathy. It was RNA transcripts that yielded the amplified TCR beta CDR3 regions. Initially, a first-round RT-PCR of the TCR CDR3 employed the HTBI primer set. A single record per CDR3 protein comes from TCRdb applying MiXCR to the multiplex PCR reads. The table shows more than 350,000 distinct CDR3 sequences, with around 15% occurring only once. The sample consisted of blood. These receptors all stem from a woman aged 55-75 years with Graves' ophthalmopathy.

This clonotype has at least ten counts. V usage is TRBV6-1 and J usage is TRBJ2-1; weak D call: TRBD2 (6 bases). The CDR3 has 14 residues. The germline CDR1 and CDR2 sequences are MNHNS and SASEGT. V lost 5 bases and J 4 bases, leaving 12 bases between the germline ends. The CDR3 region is CASSPPGLYNEQFF. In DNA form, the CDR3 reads TGTGCCAGCAGTCCTCCGGGACTGTACAATGAGCAGTTCTTC.

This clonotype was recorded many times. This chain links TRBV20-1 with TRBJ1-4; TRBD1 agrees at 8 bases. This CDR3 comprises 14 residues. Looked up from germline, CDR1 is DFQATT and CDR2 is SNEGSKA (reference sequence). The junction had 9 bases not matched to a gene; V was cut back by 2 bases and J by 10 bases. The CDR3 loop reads CSARLETGAGKLFF. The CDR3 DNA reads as TGCAGTGCTAGACTGGAGACAGGGGCGGGAAAACTGTTTTTT.

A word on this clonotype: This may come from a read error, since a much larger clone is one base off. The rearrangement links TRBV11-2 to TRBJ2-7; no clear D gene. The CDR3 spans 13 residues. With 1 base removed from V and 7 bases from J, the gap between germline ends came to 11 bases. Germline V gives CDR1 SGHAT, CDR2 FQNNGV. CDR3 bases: TGTGCCAGCAGCTTAGGGGTGGATGGTGAGCAGTACTTC. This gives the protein CASSLGVDGEQYF.

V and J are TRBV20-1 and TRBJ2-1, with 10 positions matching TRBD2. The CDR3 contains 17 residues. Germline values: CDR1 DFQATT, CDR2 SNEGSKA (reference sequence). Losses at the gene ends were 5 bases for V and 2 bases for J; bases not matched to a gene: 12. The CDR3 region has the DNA TGCAGTGCTCCCCGGGCGGCTAGCGGGAGCCCCTACAATGAGCAGTTCTTC. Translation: CSAPRAASGSPYNEQFF.

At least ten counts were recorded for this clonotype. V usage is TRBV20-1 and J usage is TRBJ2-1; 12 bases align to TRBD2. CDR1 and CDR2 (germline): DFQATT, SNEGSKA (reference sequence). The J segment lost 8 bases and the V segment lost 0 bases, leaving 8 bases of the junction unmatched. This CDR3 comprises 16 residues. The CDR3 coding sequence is TGCAGTGCTAGAGATGTGACTAGCGGGAGTGGATATGAGCAGTTCTTC. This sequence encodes CSARDVTSGSGYEQFF.

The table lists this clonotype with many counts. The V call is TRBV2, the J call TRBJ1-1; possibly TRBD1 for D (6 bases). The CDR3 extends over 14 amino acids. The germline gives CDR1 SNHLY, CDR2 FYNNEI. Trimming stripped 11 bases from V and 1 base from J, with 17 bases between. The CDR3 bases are TGTGCCGGACGGAGGGGGAGGGGGAACACTGAAGCTTTCTTT. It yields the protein CAGRRGRGNTEAFF.

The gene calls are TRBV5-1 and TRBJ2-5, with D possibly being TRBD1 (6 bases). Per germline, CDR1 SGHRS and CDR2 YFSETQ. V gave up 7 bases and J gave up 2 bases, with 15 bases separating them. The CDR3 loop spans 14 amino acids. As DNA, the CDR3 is TGCGCCAGCGAAAACGGCAGGGGACAAGAGACCCAGTACTTC. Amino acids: CASENGRGQETQYF.

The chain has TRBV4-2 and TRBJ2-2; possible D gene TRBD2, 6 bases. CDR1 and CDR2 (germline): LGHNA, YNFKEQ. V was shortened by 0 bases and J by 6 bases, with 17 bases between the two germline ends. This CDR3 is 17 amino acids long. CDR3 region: CASSQDRTWEVAGELFF. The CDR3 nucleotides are TGTGCCAGCAGCCAAGATAGAACATGGGAGGTTGCCGGGGAGCTGTTTTTT.

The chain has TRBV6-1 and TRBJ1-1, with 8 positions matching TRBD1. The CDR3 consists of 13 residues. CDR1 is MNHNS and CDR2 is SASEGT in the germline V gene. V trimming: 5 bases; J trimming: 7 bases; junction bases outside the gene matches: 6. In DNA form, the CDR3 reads TGTGCCAGCAGTCAGGACAGGGCAGGTGAAGCTTTCTTT. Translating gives CASSQDRAGEAFF.

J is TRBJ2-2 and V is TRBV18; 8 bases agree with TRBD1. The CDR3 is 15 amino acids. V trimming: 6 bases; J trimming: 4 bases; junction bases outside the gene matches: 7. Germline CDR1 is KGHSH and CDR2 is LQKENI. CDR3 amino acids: CASSQDRVVTGELFF. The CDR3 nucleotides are TGTGCCAGCTCTCAGGACAGGGTCGTCACCGGGGAGCTGTTTTTT. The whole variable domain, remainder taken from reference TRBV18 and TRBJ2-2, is NAGVMQNPRHLVRRRGQEARLRCSPMKGHSHVYWYRQLPEEGLKFMVYLQKENIIDESGMPKERFSAEFPKEGPSILRIQQVVRGDSAAYFCASSQDRVVTGELFFGEGSRLTVL.

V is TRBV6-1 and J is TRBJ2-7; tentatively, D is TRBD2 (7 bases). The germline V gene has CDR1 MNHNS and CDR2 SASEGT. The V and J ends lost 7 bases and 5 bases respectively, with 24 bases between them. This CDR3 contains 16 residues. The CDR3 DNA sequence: TGTGCCAGCACCAAAAACGCGGGGGCTACAATCGACGAGCAGTACTTC. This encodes CASTKNAGATIDEQYF.

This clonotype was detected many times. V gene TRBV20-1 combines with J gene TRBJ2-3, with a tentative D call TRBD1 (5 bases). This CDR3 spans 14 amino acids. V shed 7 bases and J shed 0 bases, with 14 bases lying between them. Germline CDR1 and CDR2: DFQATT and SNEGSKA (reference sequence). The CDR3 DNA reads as TGCAGTGGCCCGGACATCACTAGCACAGATACGCAGTATTTT. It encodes CSGPDITSTDTQYF.

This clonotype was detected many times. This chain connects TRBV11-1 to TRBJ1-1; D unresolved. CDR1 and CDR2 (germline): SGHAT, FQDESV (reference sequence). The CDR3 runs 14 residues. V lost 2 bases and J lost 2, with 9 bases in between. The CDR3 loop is CASSLTSGNTEAFF. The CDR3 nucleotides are TGTGCCAGCAGCTTAACGTCAGGTAACACTGAAGCTTTCTTT.

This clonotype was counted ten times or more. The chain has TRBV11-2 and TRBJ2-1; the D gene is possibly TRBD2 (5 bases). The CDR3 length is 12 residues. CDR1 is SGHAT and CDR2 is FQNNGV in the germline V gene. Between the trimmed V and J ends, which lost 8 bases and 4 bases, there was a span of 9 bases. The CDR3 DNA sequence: TGTGCCAGCCTCCGCGGGTACAATGAGCAGTTCTTC. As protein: CASLRGYNEQFF.

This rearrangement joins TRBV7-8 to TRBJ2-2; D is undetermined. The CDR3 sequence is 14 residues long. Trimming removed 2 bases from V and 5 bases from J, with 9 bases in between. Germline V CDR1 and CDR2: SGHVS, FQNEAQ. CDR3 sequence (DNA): TGTGCCAGCAGCTTATTCGGTCGGACCGGGGAGCTGTTTTTT. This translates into CASSLFGRTGELFF.

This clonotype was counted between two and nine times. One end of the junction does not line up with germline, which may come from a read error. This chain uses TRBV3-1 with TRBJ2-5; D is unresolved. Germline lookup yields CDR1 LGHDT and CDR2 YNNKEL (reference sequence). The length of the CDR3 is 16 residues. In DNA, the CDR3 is TGTGCCAGCGGCCAATGGAAGGACGTACGACAAGAGACCCAGTACTTC. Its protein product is CASGQWKDVRQETQYF.

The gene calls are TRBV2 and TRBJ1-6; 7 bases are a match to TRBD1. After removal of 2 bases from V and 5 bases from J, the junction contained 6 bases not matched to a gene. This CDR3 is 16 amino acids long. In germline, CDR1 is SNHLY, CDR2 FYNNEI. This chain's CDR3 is CASSERQGGNNSPLHF. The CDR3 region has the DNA TGTGCCAGCAGTGAACGCCAGGGGGGGAATAATTCACCCCTCCACTTT.

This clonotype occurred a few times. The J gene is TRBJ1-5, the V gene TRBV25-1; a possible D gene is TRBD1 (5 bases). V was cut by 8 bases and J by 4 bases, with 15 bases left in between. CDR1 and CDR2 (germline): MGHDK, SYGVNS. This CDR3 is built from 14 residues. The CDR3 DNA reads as TGTGCCAGCGCCCGAGAGGGACGTAATCAGCCCCAGCATTTT. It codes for CASAREGRNQPQHF.

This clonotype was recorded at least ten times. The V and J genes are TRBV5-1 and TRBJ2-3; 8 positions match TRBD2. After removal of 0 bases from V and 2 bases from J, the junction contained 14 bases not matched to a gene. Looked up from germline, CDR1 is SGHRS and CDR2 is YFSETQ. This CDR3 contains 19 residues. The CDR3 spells CASSLEARTSLTLTDTQYF. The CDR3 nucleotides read TGCGCCAGCAGCTTGGAAGCACGGACTAGCCTAACCCTCACAGATACGCAGTATTTT.

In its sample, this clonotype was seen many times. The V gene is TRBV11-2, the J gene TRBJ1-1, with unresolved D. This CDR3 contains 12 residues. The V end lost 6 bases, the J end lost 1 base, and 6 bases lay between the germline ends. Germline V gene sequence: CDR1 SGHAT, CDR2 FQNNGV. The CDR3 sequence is CASREGNTEAFF. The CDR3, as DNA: TGTGCCAGCAGGGAGGGGAACACTGAAGCTTTCTTT.

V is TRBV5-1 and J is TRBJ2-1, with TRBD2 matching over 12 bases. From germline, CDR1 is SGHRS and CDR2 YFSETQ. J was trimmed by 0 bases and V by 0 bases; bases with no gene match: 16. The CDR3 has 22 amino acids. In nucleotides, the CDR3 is TGCGCCAGCAGCTTGGGAGCCCCGGGACTAGCGGGCTTACATAGCTCCTACAATGAGCAGTTCTTC. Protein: CASSLGAPGLAGLHSSYNEQFF. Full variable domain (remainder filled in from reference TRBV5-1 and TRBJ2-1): KAGVTQTPRYLIKTRGQQVTLSCSPISGHRSVSWYQQTPGQGLQFLFEYFSETQRNKGNFPGRFSGRQFSNSRSEMNVSTLELGDSALYLCASSLGAPGLAGLHSSYNEQFFGPGTRLTVL.

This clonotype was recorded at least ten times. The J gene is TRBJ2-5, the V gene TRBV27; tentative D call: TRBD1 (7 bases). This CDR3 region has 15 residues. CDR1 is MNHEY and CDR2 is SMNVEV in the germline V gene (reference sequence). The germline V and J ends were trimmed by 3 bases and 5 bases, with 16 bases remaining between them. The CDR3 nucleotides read TGTGCCAGCAGTTTTAACAGGGGCGGGGCGGAGACCCAGTACTTC. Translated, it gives CASSFNRGGAETQYF.

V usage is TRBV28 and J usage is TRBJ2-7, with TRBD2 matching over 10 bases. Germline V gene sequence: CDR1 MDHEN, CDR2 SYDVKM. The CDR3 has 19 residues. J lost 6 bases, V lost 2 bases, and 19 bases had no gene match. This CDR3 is CASSLLSSGRGRGPGEQYF. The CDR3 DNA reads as TGTGCCAGCAGTTTACTCTCTAGCGGGAGAGGAAGGGGTCCGGGCGAGCAGTACTTC. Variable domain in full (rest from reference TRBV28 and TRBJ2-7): DVKVTQSSRYLVKRTGEKVFLECVQDMDHENMFWYRQDPGLGLRLIYFSYDVKMKEKGDIPEGYSVSREKKERFSLILESASTNQTSMYLCASSLLSSGRGRGPGEQYFGPGTRLTVT.

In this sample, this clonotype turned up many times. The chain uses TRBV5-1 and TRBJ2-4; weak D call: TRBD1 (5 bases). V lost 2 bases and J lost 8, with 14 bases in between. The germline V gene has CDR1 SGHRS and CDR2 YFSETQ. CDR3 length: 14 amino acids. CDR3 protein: CASSFSRLGDIQYF. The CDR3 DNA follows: TGCGCCAGCAGCTTTTCACGGCTAGGGGACATTCAGTACTTC.

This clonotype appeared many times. The CDR3 region is CASSQPSTYEQYF. CDR3 coding DNA: TGTGCCAGCAGCCAGCCCTCCACCTACGAGCAGTACTTC. The V call is TRBV3-1, the J call TRBJ2-7; no clear D gene. Germline lookup yields CDR1 LGHDT and CDR2 YNNKEL (reference sequence). The CDR3 length is 13 residues. V was trimmed by 3 bases and J by 2 bases, leaving 8 bases between them.

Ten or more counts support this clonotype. CDR3 coding DNA: TGTGCCAGCAGCAGGGACAGTAATGAAAAACTGTTTTTT. This codes for CASSRDSNEKLFF. This chain connects TRBV6-1 to TRBJ1-4; 7 bases agree with TRBD1. Trimming took 6 bases from V and 4 from J; bases not matched to a gene: 2. This CDR3 spans 13 amino acids. From germline, CDR1 is MNHNS and CDR2 SASEGT.